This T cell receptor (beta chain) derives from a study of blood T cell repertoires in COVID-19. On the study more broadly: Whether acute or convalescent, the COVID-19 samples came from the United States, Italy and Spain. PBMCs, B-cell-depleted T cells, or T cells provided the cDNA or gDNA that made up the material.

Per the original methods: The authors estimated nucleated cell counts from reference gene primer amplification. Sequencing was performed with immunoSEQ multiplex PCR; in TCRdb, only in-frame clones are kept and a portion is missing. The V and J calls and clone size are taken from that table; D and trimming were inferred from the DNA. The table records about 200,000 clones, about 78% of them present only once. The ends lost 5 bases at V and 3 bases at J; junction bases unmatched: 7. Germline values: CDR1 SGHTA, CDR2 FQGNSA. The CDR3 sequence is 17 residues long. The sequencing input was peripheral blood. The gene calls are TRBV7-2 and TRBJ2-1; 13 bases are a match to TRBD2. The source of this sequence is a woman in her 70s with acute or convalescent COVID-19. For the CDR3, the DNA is TGTGCCAGCAGCCTTGGACTAGCGGGAGCTGACTACAATGAGCAGTTCTTC. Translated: CASSLGLAGADYNEQFF.